The 5 T cell receptor beta chains below come from one sample, sequenced in a study of T cell responses to AZD1222 COVID-19 vaccine. Assay: immunoSEQ multiplex PCR; the TCRdb copy retains only in-frame clones and omits some. Here the sample spans fewer than 120,000 clones, about 87% being singletons. This specimen consisted of peripheral blood, obtained on day 0 of AZD1222 vaccination. These receptors were obtained from an adult in good health.

The chain employs TRBV4-1 and TRBJ1-1, with D maybe TRBD1 (5 bases). Germline CDR1 MGHRA, CDR2 YSYEKL. Trimming cost V 0 bases and J 6 bases, with 11 bases left between them. The CDR3 runs to 14 residues. The CDR3 DNA follows: TGCGCCAGCAGCCAAGATCTTCCGGGGGCTGAAGCTTTCTTT. Translating gives CASSQDLPGAEAFF.

In its sample, this clone was seen once. The chain links TRBV27 to TRBJ1-1, with D possibly being TRBD1 (5 bases). V lost 6 bases and J lost 11, with 19 bases in between. CDR3 length equals 13 residues. The germline CDR1 and CDR2 sequences are MNHEY and SMNVEV (reference sequence). Written as DNA, the CDR3 is TGTGCCAGCAGGACAGACTGGGCCACGAGGGCTTTCTTT. Translation: CASRTDWATRAFF.

J is TRBJ2-7 and V is TRBV3-1 (or the pseudogene TRBV3-2); TRBD2 matches 14 bases. J lost 2 bases, V lost 3 bases, and 12 bases had no gene match. Germline CDR1 and CDR2: LGHDT and YNNKEL (reference sequence). This CDR3 is 19 amino acids long. CDR3 sequence (DNA): TGTGCCAGCAGCCACTTAGGGACTAGCGGGAGAACTCCCCCCTACGAGCAGTACTTC. As protein: CASSHLGTSGRTPPYEQYF.

V and J are TRBV5-1 and TRBJ2-1; 7 positions match TRBD2. The CDR3 consists of 13 residues. The V and J ends lost 7 bases and 9 bases, in that order; junction bases with no gene match: 10. Germline V gives CDR1 SGHRS, CDR2 YFSETQ. The CDR3 DNA follows: TGCGCCAGCGGACTCGGATGGGGGGGTGAGCAGTTCTTC. Protein sequence: CASGLGWGGEQFF.

This clone was observed a single time. The gene calls are TRBV9 and TRBJ2-2; D call uncertain. Trimming took off 0 bases at V and 0 bases at J, with 12 bases between the two ends. The CDR3 spans 17 residues. The germline V gene encodes CDR1 SGDLS and CDR2 YYNGEE. The CDR3 here is CASSVDFGVSNTGELFF. The DNA of the CDR3 is TGTGCCAGCAGCGTAGATTTTGGGGTTTCGAACACCGGGGAGCTGTTTTTT.